This T cell receptor (beta chain) came from a study of cytomegalovirus exposure and HLA in healthy donors. Study-wide results and caveats: As confirmed in vitro, three CMV-associated chains were specific for CMV antigens. As was reported, the classifier diagnosed cytomegalovirus status with high specificity and sensitivity. Among TCR beta chains, those listed as cytomegalovirus-associated numbered around 160.

Notes on this clone: Its antigen is unknown.

The study ran its PCR with 60 Vbeta and 13 Jbeta primers. Original processing notes: Roughly 76 million unique TCR beta chains, roughly 11 million of them shared, were counted by a later analysis. The protocol was immunoSEQ multiplex PCR, while the TCRdb copy is restricted to in-frame clones and leaves out a portion. The DNA was the basis for D and trimming; V, J and clone size are from that table. The repertoire holds 140,000 or so clones, with 65% to 85% as singletons. The CDR3 extends over 16 amino acids. Germline lookup yields CDR1 SNHLY and CDR2 FYNNEI. The V segment lost 3 bases and the J segment 6 bases; nucleotides outside the gene matches: 13.

Specimen: PBMCs. This TCR derives from a woman aged 40-49 years in good health and CMV-seropositive. The chain couples TRBV2 to TRBJ2-5; 7 nucleotides align to TRBD2. DNA for the CDR3: TGTGCCAGCAGTGACCAGGGTAGGACGGGAGGAAAGACCCAGTACTTC. It encodes CASSDQGRTGGKTQYF.